This is a list of T cell receptor beta chains from one sample in a study of CD8 T cells in Susac syndrome. TCRdb fed the immunoSEQ multiplex PCR reads into MiXCR, producing one record per CDR3 protein. The repertoire holds about 150,000 distinct CDR3 sequences, with around 92% as singletons. Specimen: CD4+ T cells from PBMCs. The receptors stem from a human donor in good health. Both conserved end residues are part of each CDR3. The D gene is left open where the match is weak.

j_gene: TRBJ2-1; len: 16; d_gene: TRBD1; v_gene: TRBV6-5; CDR3nt: TGTGCCAGCAGTACTCCCGGGACAGGGCCACCCAATGAGCAGTTCTTC; CDR3aa: CASSTPGTGPPNEQFF
j_gene: TRBJ2-7; len: 15; d_gene: .; v_gene: TRBV2; CDR3nt: TGTGCCAGCAGTCCGGGTCTAGGAGAAACCTACGAGCAGTACTTC; CDR3aa: CASSPGLGETYEQYF
j_gene: TRBJ1-1; len: 14; d_gene: .; v_gene: TRBV5-1; CDR3nt: TGCGCCAGCCTTGGGGGGGGCCCGAACACTGAAGCTTTCTTT; CDR3aa: CASLGGGPNTEAFF
j_gene: TRBJ2-7; len: 14; d_gene: .; v_gene: TRBV18; CDR3nt: TGTGCCAGCTCACCCGCGGGACCCCTAGGGGAGCAGTACTTC; CDR3aa: CASSPAGPLGEQYF
j_gene: TRBJ1-3; len: 11; d_gene: .; v_gene: TRBV12-3/TRBV12-4; CDR3nt: TGTGCCAGCAGTTATGGACTAGGCATATATTTT; CDR3aa: CASSYGLGIYF
j_gene: TRBJ2-1; len: 17; d_gene: .; v_gene: TRBV3-1; CDR3nt: TGTGCCAGCAGCCCCTTTTCCGGACTCGGAGCCTACAATGAGCAGTTCTTC; CDR3aa: CASSPFSGLGAYNEQFF
j_gene: TRBJ2-3; len: 13; d_gene: .; v_gene: TRBV3-1; CDR3nt: TGTGCCAGCAGCCTTGAGATCGCAGATACGCAGTATTTT; CDR3aa: CASSLEIADTQYF
j_gene: TRBJ1-1; len: 13; d_gene: .; v_gene: TRBV12-3/TRBV12-4; CDR3nt: TGTGCCAGCAGTTTTCGTTTACTCACTGAAGCTTTCTTT; CDR3aa: CASSFRLLTEAFF
j_gene: TRBJ1-2; len: 12; d_gene: .; v_gene: TRBV7-2; CDR3nt: TGTGCCAGCAGCCCATATGACAGGCCCGGGACCTTC; CDR3aa: CASSPYDRPGTF
j_gene: TRBJ2-3; len: 18; d_gene: TRBD2; v_gene: TRBV4-3; CDR3nt: TGCGCCAGCAGCCAAGATCCCCGAGCGGGGGGGCATAAAGATACGCAGTATTTT; CDR3aa: CASSQDPRAGGHKDTQYF
j_gene: TRBJ2-5; len: 15; d_gene: TRBD2; v_gene: TRBV28; CDR3nt: TGTGCCAGCAGTACGCTAGCGGGAGTTTCAGAGACCCAGTACTTC; CDR3aa: CASSTLAGVSETQYF
j_gene: TRBJ1-3; len: 17; d_gene: .; v_gene: TRBV3-1; CDR3nt: TGTGCCAGCAGCCAAGGTGGGGGCCCCAGCTCTGGAAACACCATATATTTT; CDR3aa: CASSQGGGPSSGNTIYF
j_gene: TRBJ2-7; len: 13; d_gene: .; v_gene: TRBV11-2; CDR3nt: TGTGCCAGCAGCCCTAATCGTGGCTACGAGCAGTACTTC; CDR3aa: CASSPNRGYEQYF
j_gene: TRBJ2-7; len: 13; d_gene: .; v_gene: TRBV12-3/TRBV12-4; CDR3nt: TGTGCCAGCAGTTTCGGGCAGGCCTACGAGCAGTACTTC; CDR3aa: CASSFGQAYEQYF
j_gene: TRBJ2-1; len: 17; d_gene: TRBD1; v_gene: TRBV7-9; CDR3nt: TGTGCCAGCAGCCGTTTTGGACGAGGGGGCGGAAGAAATGAGCAGTTCTTC; CDR3aa: CASSRFGRGGGRNEQFF